This entry lists 16 T cell receptor beta chains sequenced from one sample in a study of T-cell reconstitution after alpha-beta-depleted transplantation in children (dated by TCRdb to between 2015 and 2016). Library construction relied on PCR. TCRdb lists the instrument as Illumina HiSeq 2500. TCR library preparation used molecular barcoding, with unique molecular identifiers applied to normalize quantification of the TCRbeta repertoire. TCRdb took the public reads, trimmed them with fastp at Q25, ran MiXCR for clone calling and kept in-frame beta chains. Every CDR3 protein is listed once, alongside the most common genes and DNA of its rows. The sample includes around 490,000 distinct CDR3 sequences, with approximately 10% observed a single time. Around 13% of the sample lies in the top ten. The treatment or condition label for this specimen denotes: allogeneic hematopoietic cell transplantation with graft depleted of TCRalphabeta T cells and CD19 B cells.

This material consisted of PBMCs, mostly from graft donor cells, taken 180 days after TCRalphabeta/CD19-depleted stem cell transplant. These TCRs come from a female patient between 2 and 10 years old who had a stem cell transplant for aplastic anemia, so the T cells may come from the graft donor.

This clonotype was picked up a small number of times. The chain combines TRBV7-8 with TRBJ1-5; perhaps TRBD1 as D (5 bases). The CDR3 sequence is 16 residues long. Between the trimmed V and J ends, which lost 5 bases and 1 base, there was a span of 15 bases. Germline V gene lookup returns CDR1 SGHVS and CDR2 FQNEAQ. CDR3: CASSVTRVPSNQPQHF. In nucleotides, the CDR3 is TGTGCCAGCAGCGTGACCAGGGTCCCAAGCAATCAGCCCCAGCATTTT. Full variable domain (rest looked up from reference TRBV7-8 and TRBJ1-5): GAGVSQSPRYKVAKRGQDVALRCDPISGHVSLFWYQQALGQGPEFLTYFQNEAQLDKSGLPSDRFFAERPEGSVSTLKIQRTQQEDSAVYLCASSVTRVPSNQPQHFGDGTRLSIL.

This clonotype came up many times. This chain joins TRBV5-5 and TRBJ2-2; D unclear. This CDR3 contains 15 residues. CDR1 SGHKS and CDR2 YYEKEE come from the germline V gene (reference sequence). Trimming removed 4 bases from V and 6 bases from J, with 16 bases in between. As DNA, the CDR3 is TGTGCCAGCAGCCGCAGCCCACGTGGGGCCGGGGAGCTGTTTTTT. Amino acid sequence: CASSRSPRGAGELFF.

This clonotype appeared a few times. This chain connects TRBV20-1 to TRBJ2-7, with 8 bases fitting TRBD2. The CDR3 extends over 15 amino acids. The V segment lost 6 bases and the J segment 4 bases; nucleotides outside the gene matches: 14. The germline gives CDR1 DFQATT, CDR2 SNEGSKA (reference sequence). The CDR3 protein is CSAQTTSGARYEQYF. The CDR3 DNA reads as TGCAGTGCGCAAACTACTAGCGGCGCCCGTTACGAGCAGTACTTC.

This clonotype was seen only a few times. The genes are TRBV4-2 and TRBJ2-5; TRBD2 is a possible D gene (6 bases). V was trimmed by 0 bases and J by 5 bases, leaving 19 bases between them. This CDR3 contains 17 residues. CDR1 and CDR2 (germline): LGHNA, YNFKEQ. The CDR3 sequence: CASSQEVTSGGRETQYF. The CDR3 region has the DNA TGTGCCAGCAGCCAAGAAGTAACGAGTGGAGGGAGGGAGACCCAGTACTTC.

This clonotype was seen a few times. This chain connects TRBV28 to TRBJ2-3, with D perhaps matching TRBD1 (5 bases). Germline CDR1 reads MDHEN; CDR2 reads SYDVKM. The CDR3 spans 19 residues. The germline V and J ends were trimmed by 2 bases and 2 bases, with 23 bases remaining between them. The CDR3, as DNA: TGTGCCAGCAGTTTACGGAAACAGGCCCGAACCTCCTTCACAGATACGCAGTATTTT. This sequence encodes CASSLRKQARTSFTDTQYF.

Only a few counts were recorded for this clonotype. The gene calls are TRBV6-2 or TRBV6-3 and TRBJ2-7, with D possibly matching TRBD1 (5 bases). Per the germline V gene, CDR1 is MNHEY and CDR2 is SVGEGT. Trimming removed 4 bases from V and 1 base from J, with 14 bases in between. The CDR3 consists of 15 residues. DNA for the CDR3: TGTGCCAGCAGTTGGAGCCGTACAGGATCCTACGAGCAGTACGTC. Encoded protein: CASSWSRTGSYEQYV.

The genes are TRBV19 and TRBJ2-7; TRBD2 is a possible D gene (6 bases). The V gene's germline CDR1 is LNHDA and CDR2 SQIVND (reference sequence). The germline V and J ends were trimmed by 5 bases and 6 bases, with 14 bases remaining between them. The length of the CDR3 is 13 residues. CDR3 sequence: CASSPVQGGEQYV. Here the CDR3 DNA reads TGTGCCAGTAGTCCGGTGCAGGGAGGCGAGCAGTACGTC.

This clonotype was detected only a few times. The CDR3 loop is CASSSLAGAAYEQYV. DNA for the CDR3: TGTGCCAGCAGCTCACTAGCGGGAGCTGCCTACGAGCAGTACGTC. The gene calls are TRBV7-2 and TRBJ2-7; 11 bases line up with TRBD2. This CDR3 has 15 amino acids. Trimming cost V 4 bases and J 2 bases; bases outside gene matches: 4. Germline loops: CDR1 SGHTA, CDR2 FQGNSA.

This rearrangement joins TRBV27 to TRBJ2-7; D is uncertain. Germline values: CDR1 MNHEY, CDR2 SMNVEV (reference sequence). V dropped 6 bases and J dropped 3 bases, with 18 bases sitting between them. The CDR3 sequence is 15 residues long. The CDR3 DNA reads TGTGCCAGCAGCCCCACCTATAGCCAAAACTACGAGCAGTACTTC. Amino acids: CASSPTYSQNYEQYF.

The table lists this clonotype with a few counts. CDR3 sequence (DNA): TGCGCCAGCAGCTTGGTTGCGGGAGGGCCCAACGAGCAGTACTTC. Translating gives CASSLVAGGPNEQYF. This chain links TRBV5-1 with TRBJ2-7, with 9 nucleotides matching TRBD2. The germline V gene encodes CDR1 SGHRS and CDR2 YFSETQ. This CDR3 is built from 15 residues. Trimming cost V 0 bases and J 5 bases; bases outside gene matches: 6.

In this sample, this clonotype turned up a few times. This sequence joins TRBV6-1 and TRBJ2-5, with 7 bases aligning to TRBD1. The J segment lost 5 bases and the V segment lost 6 bases, leaving 12 bases of the junction unmatched. Germline lookup yields CDR1 MNHNS and CDR2 SASEGT. This CDR3 spans 15 amino acids. The CDR3 is CASSPLYRGGETQYF. Written as DNA, the CDR3 is TGTGCCAGCAGCCCCCTCTACAGGGGCGGTGAGACCCAGTACTTC.

V usage is TRBV24-1 and J usage is TRBJ2-1, with 7 positions matching TRBD2. Germline CDR1 KGHDR, CDR2 SFDVKD. The CDR3 extends over 16 amino acids. V shed 3 bases, J shed 8 bases, and the junction held 12 bases outside the gene matches. The DNA of the CDR3 is TGTGCCACCAGTGATCCCCCTCGCGGGAGTGGCTATGAGCAGTTCTTC. Its protein product is CATSDPPRGSGYEQFF.

V is TRBV6-2 or TRBV6-3 and J is TRBJ2-1; D unresolved. This CDR3 is 13 amino acids long. The germline V gene has CDR1 MNHEY and CDR2 SVGEGT. The ends were cut back, 8 bases at V and 2 bases at J, with 10 bases in the middle. CDR3 loop: CASGRAPYNEQFF. The CDR3 DNA reads TGTGCCAGCGGTCGAGCACCCTACAATGAGCAGTTCTTC.

The chain uses TRBV29-1 and TRBJ2-5; D may be TRBD1 (6 bases). Trimming removed 7 bases at V and 3 bases at J, with 15 bases between. Germline CDR1 is SQVTM and CDR2 is ANQGSEA. The CDR3 is made up of 13 amino acids. The DNA for the CDR3 is TGCAGCGGCCTCAGGGGCGGTAAAGAGACCCAGTACTTC. Encoded protein: CSGLRGGKETQYF.

This clonotype was found many times. CDR3 DNA sequence: TGCAGCGTGGGCCCAGGGGTGAACACTGAAGCTTTCTTT. This sequence encodes CSVGPGVNTEAFF. This chain connects TRBV29-1 to TRBJ1-1, with D tentatively TRBD1 (6 bases). Germline V CDR1 and CDR2: SQVTM, ANQGSEA. Trimming removed 6 bases from V and 0 bases from J, with 11 bases in between. The CDR3 sequence is 13 residues long.

This clonotype has more than one count but fewer than ten. The chain links TRBV27 to TRBJ2-5; tentative D call: TRBD2 (5 bases). The CDR3 has 16 residues. The germline V and J ends were trimmed by 1 base and 2 bases, with 14 bases remaining between them. Germline lookup yields CDR1 MNHEY and CDR2 SMNVEV (reference sequence). The CDR3 DNA sequence: TGTGCCAGCAGTTTATTAGGCGGAAGAGGGCAAGAGACCCAGTACTTC. Amino acids: CASSLLGGRGQETQYF.